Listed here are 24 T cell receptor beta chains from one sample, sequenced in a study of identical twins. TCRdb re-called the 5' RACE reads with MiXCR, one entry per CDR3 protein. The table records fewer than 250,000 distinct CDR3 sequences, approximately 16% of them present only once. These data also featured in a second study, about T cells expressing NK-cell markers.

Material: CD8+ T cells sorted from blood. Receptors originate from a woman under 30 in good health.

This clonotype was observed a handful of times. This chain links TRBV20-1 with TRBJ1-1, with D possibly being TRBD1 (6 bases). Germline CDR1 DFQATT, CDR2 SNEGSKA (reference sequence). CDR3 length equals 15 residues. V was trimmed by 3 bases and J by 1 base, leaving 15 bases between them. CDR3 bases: TGCAGTGCTAGCCCCTCAACAGGGCGGAACACTGAAGCTTTCTTT. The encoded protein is CSASPSTGRNTEAFF.

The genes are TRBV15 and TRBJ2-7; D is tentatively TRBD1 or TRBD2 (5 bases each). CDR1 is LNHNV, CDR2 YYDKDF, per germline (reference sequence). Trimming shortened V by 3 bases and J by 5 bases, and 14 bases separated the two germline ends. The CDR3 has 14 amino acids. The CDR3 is CATSSPQGVHEQYF. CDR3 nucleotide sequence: TGTGCCACCAGCAGCCCCCAGGGAGTCCACGAGCAGTACTTC.

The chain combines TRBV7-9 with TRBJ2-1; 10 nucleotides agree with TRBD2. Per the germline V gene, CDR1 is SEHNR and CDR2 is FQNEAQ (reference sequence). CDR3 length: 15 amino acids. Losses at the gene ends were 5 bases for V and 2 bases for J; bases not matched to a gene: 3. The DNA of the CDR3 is TGTGCCAGCAGCATGGGACTAGCGCCCTACAATGAGCAGTTCTTC. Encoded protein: CASSMGLAPYNEQFF.

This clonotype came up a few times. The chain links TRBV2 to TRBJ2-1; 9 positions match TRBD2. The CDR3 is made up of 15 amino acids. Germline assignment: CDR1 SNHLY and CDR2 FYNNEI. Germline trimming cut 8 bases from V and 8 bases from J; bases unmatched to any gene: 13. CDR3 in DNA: TGTGCCAGCCAAGGTCCCGCGGGGGGGCGATATGAGCAGTTCTTC. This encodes CASQGPAGGRYEQFF.

The chain's CDR3 is CSCPTSGSPFF. CDR3 nucleotide sequence: TGCAGTTGTCCTACTAGCGGGTCCCCGTTCTTC. This chain connects TRBV20-1 to TRBJ2-1, with 9 bases lining up with TRBD2. The CDR3 spans 11 residues. V shed 8 bases and J 15 bases; nucleotides not matched to a gene: 11. The germline V gene has CDR1 DFQATT and CDR2 SNEGSKA (reference sequence).

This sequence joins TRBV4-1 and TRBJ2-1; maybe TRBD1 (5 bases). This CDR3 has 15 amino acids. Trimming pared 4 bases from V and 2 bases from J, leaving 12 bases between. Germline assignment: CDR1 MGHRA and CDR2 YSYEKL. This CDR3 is CASSPTGFPYNEQFF. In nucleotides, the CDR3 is TGCGCCAGCAGCCCCACAGGATTCCCCTACAATGAGCAGTTCTTC.

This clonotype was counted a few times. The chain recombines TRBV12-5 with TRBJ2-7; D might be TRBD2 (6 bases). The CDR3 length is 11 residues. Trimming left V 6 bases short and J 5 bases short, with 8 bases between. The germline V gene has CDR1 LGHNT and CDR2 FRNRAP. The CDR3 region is CASGPGDEQYF. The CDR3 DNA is TGTGCTAGTGGCCCGGGGGACGAGCAGTACTTC.

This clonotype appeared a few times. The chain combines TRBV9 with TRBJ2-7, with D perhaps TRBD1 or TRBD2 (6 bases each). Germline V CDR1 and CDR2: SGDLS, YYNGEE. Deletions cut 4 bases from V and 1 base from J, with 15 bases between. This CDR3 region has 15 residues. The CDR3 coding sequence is TGTGCCAGCAGCCCAGGAGGGGGAGTTTCCTACGAGCAGTACTTC. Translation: CASSPGGGVSYEQYF. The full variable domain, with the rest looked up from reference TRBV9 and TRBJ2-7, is DSGVTQTPKHLITATGQRVTLRCSPRSGDLSVYWYQQSLDQGLQFLIQYYNGEERAKGNILERFSAQQFPDLHSELNLSSLELGDSALYFCASSPGGGVSYEQYFGPGTRLTVT.

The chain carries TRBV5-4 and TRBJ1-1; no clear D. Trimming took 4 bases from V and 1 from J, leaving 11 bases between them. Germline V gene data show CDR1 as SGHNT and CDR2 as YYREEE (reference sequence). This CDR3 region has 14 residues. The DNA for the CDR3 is TGTGCCAGCAGCGAAGGTATAGGGAACACTGAAGCTTTCTTT. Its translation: CASSEGIGNTEAFF.

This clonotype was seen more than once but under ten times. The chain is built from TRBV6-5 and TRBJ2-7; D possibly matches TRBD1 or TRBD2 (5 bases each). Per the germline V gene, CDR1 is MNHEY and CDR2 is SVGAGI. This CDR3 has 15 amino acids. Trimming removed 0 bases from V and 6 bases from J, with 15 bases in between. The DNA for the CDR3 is TGTGCCAGCAGTTACTCAGGGACCGATAACGGCGAGCAGTACTTC. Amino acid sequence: CASSYSGTDNGEQYF.

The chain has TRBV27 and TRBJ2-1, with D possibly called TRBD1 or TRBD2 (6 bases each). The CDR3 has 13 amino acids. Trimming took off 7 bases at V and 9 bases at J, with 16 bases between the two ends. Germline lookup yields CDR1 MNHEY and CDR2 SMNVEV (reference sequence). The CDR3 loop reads CASTLQGAGEQFF. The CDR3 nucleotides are TGTGCCAGCACCCTACAGGGAGCGGGTGAGCAGTTCTTC.

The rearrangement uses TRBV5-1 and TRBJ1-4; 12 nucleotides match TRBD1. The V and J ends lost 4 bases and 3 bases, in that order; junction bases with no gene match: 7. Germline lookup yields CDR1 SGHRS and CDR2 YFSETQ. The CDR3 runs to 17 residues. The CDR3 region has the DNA TGCGCCAGCAGCGACCGGGACAGGGGGCAGGCTAATGAAAAACTGTTTTTT. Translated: CASSDRDRGQANEKLFF. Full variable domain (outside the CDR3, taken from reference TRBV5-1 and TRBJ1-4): KAGVTQTPRYLIKTRGQQVTLSCSPISGHRSVSWYQQTPGQGLQFLFEYFSETQRNKGNFPGRFSGRQFSNSRSEMNVSTLELGDSALYLCASSDRDRGQANEKLFFGSGTQLSVL.

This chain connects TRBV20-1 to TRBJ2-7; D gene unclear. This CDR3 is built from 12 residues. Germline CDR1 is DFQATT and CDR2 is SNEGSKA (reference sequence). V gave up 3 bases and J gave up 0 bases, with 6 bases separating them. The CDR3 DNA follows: TGCAGTGCTAGGTGGAGCTCCTACGAGCAGTACTTC. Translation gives CSARWSSYEQYF.

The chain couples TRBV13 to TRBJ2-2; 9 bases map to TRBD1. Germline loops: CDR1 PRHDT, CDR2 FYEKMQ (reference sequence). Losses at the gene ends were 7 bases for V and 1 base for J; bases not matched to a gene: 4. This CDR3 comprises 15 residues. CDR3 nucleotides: TGTGCCAGCAACCCGACAGGGGGGAACACCGGGGAGCTGTTTTTT. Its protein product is CASNPTGGNTGELFF.

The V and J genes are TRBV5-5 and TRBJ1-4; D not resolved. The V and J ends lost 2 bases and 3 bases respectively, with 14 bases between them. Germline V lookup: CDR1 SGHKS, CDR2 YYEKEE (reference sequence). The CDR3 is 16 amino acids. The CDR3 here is CASSFSSPPSNEKLFF. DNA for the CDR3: TGTGCCAGCAGCTTTTCCAGTCCTCCCTCTAATGAAAAACTGTTTTTT. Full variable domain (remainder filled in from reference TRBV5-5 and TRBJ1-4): DAGVTQSPTHLIKTRGQQVTLRCSPISGHKSVSWYQQVLGQGPQFIFQYYEKEERGRGNFPDRFSARQFPNYSSELNVNALLLGDSALYLCASSFSSPPSNEKLFFGSGTQLSVL.

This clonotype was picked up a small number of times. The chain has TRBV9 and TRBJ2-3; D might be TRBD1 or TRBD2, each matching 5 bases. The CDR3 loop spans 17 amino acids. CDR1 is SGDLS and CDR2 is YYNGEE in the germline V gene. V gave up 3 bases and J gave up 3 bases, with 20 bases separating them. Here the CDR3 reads CASSGSRNPGLTDTQYF. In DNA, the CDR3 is TGTGCCAGCAGCGGCTCCAGGAACCCGGGGCTAACAGATACGCAGTATTTT.

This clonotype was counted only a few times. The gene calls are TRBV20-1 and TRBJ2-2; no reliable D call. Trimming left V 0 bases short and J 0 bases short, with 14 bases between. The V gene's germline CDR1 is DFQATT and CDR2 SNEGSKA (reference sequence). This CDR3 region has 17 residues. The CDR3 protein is CSARDFDTEANTGELFF. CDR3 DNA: TGCAGTGCTAGAGATTTTGACACCGAGGCGAACACCGGGGAGCTGTTTTTT.

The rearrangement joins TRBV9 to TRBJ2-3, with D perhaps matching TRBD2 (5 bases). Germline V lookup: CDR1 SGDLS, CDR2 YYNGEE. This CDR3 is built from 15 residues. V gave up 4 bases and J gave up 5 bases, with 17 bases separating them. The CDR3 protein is CASSPVRVEGDTQYF. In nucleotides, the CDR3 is TGTGCCAGCAGCCCCGTGAGGGTAGAAGGAGATACGCAGTATTTT.

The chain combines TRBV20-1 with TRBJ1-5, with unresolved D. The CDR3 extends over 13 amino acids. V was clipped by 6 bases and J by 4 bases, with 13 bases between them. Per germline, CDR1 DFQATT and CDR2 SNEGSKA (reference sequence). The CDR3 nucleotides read TGCAGTGCCAGCCGAGATTTTAATCAGCCCCAGCATTTT. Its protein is CSASRDFNQPQHF.

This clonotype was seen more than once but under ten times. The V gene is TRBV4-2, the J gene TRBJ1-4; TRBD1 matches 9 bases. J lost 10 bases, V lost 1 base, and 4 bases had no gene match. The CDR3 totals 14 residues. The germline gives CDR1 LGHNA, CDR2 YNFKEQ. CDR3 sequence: CASSQGTGEGKLFF. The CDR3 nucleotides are TGTGCCAGCAGCCAAGGGACAGGGGAAGGAAAACTGTTTTTT.

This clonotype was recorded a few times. The CDR3 reads CASSVTQGNEQFF. The CDR3, as DNA: TGTGCCAGCAGTGTTACCCAGGGCAATGAGCAGTTCTTC. The rearrangement joins TRBV6-1 to TRBJ2-1; D is possibly TRBD1 (5 bases). With 4 bases removed from V and 6 bases from J, the gap between germline ends came to 10 bases. The CDR3 length is 13 residues. Germline-derived CDR1 and CDR2 are MNHNS and SASEGT.

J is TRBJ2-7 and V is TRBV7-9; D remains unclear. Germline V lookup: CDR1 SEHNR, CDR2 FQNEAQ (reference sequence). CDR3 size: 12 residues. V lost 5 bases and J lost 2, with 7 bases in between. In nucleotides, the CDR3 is TGTGCCAGCAGCGCGAAAGCCTACGAGCAGTACTTC. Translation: CASSAKAYEQYF.

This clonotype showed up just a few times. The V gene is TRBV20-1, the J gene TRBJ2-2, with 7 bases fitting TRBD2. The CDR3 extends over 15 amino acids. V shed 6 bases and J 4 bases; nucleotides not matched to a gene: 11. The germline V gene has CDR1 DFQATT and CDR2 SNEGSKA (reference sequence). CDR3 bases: TGCAGTGCCCCTAGGGAGGGTTTAGTCACCGGGGAGCTGTTTTTT. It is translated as CSAPREGLVTGELFF.

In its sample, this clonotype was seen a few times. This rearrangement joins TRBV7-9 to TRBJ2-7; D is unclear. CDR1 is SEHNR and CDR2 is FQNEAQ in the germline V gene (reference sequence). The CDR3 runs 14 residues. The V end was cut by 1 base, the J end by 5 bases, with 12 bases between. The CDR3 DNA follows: TGTGCCAGCAGCTTAGTCCCCCATCCCGACGAGCAGTACTTC. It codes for CASSLVPHPDEQYF. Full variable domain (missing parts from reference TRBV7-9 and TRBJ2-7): DTGVSQNPRHKITKRGQNVTFRCDPISEHNRLYWYRQTLGQGPEFLTYFQNEAQLEKSRLLSDRFSAERPKGSFSTLEIQRTEQGDSAMYLCASSLVPHPDEQYFGPGTRLTVT.